What follows are 30 T cell receptor beta chains derived from one specimen sequenced in a study of blood T cell repertoires in COVID-19. Sequencing used immunoSEQ multiplex PCR; TCRdb keeps in-frame clones, though not all of them. This table holds roughly 260,000 clones, approximately 80% found once. Sequencing was done on a sample of peripheral blood. The receptors stem from a woman in her 70s with acute or convalescent COVID-19.

The chain joins TRBV4-3 to TRBJ2-7; 8 bases are a match to TRBD2. The CDR3 totals 16 residues. The V segment lost 0 bases and the J segment 1 base; nucleotides outside the gene matches: 5. CDR1 is LGHNA, CDR2 YSLEER, per germline. The CDR3 DNA follows: TGCGCCAGCAGCCAAGATTTGGCTAGCGGGTCCTACGAGCAGTACTTC. This gives the protein CASSQDLASGSYEQYF.

The chain carries TRBV19 and TRBJ1-2; D is perhaps TRBD1 (5 bases). Germline CDR1 reads LNHDA; CDR2 reads SQIVND (reference sequence). V was cut by 7 bases and J by 4 bases, with 16 bases left in between. The CDR3 length is 14 residues. The CDR3 nucleotides are TGTGCCAGTACCCCGGGGGATCGGGTCTATGGCTACACCTTC. Encoded protein: CASTPGDRVYGYTF.

The chain is built from TRBV5-1 and TRBJ2-7; TRBD1 agrees at 7 bases. The V gene's germline CDR1 is SGHRS and CDR2 YFSETQ. V trimming: 5 bases; J trimming: 2 bases; junction bases outside the gene matches: 4. This CDR3 contains 13 residues. CDR3 coding DNA: TGCGCCAGCAGGTCAACAGGGGCCTACGAGCAGTACTTC. Residues: CASRSTGAYEQYF.

This clone was recorded only once. V is TRBV3-1 (or the pseudogene TRBV3-2) and J is TRBJ1-1, with TRBD1 matching 10 bases. V lost 4 bases to trimming and J lost 5 bases; unmatched junction nucleotides: 19. Germline assignment: CDR1 LGHDT and CDR2 YNNKEL (reference sequence). This CDR3 comprises 19 residues. CDR3 DNA: TGTGCCAGCAGCCCTTTCAACGAGAGACAGGGGGCTTCGGGGACTGAAGCTTTCTTT. Translation gives CASSPFNERQGASGTEAFF.

V and J are TRBV4-1 and TRBJ1-2; possible D gene TRBD1, 5 bases. This CDR3 region has 15 residues. Between the trimmed V and J ends, which lost 0 bases and 13 bases, there was a span of 21 bases. The germline V gene encodes CDR1 MGHRA and CDR2 YSYEKL. The DNA of the CDR3 is TGCGCCAGCAGCCAAGATCCCTCAAGCGGGACGGGGTTCACCTTC. This gives the protein CASSQDPSSGTGFTF.

The chain has TRBV20-1 and TRBJ1-5, with D maybe TRBD1 (6 bases). V lost 3 bases, J lost 4 bases, and 16 bases lay in between. The CDR3 is 15 residues long. Per germline, CDR1 DFQATT and CDR2 SNEGSKA (reference sequence). CDR3 loop: CSASPADRPNQPQHF. CDR3 bases: TGCAGTGCTAGTCCTGCAGACAGGCCGAATCAGCCCCAGCATTTT.

The chain joins TRBV5-1 to TRBJ1-2, with a possible D match to TRBD1 (5 bases). Trimming took off 4 bases at V and 2 bases at J, with 12 bases between the two ends. The CDR3 has 14 residues. Germline V gives CDR1 SGHRS, CDR2 YFSETQ. DNA for the CDR3: TGCGCCAGCAGCCCAACGGGGGGGAACTATGGCTACACCTTC. Protein: CASSPTGGNYGYTF.

V usage is TRBV4-1 and J usage is TRBJ2-7; no reliable D call. This CDR3 is 15 amino acids long. Germline-derived CDR1 and CDR2 are MGHRA and YSYEKL. V lost 0 bases to trimming and J lost 7 bases, with 16 bases between them. CDR3 in amino acids: CASSQDRIAGAEQYF. The CDR3 nucleotides read TGCGCCAGCAGCCAAGACCGCATAGCTGGCGCGGAGCAGTACTTC.

This clone has a handful of counts. The chain joins TRBV6-2 or TRBV6-3 to TRBJ1-4; a possible D gene is TRBD1 (6 bases). Trimming pared 0 bases from V and 8 bases from J, leaving 10 bases between. The CDR3 covers 14 residues. CDR1 and CDR2 from the germline V gene are MNHEY and SVGEGT. The CDR3 bases are TGTGCCAGCAGTTACTCGTCCAGGGGCGAAAAACTGTTTTTT. It codes for CASSYSSRGEKLFF.

The V call is TRBV11-2, the J call TRBJ1-4, with D tentatively TRBD1 (6 bases). With 5 bases removed from V and 15 bases from J, the gap between germline ends came to 22 bases. Germline-derived CDR1 and CDR2 are SGHAT and FQNNGV. This CDR3 region has 14 residues. CDR3 coding DNA: TGTGCCAGCAGCCCTAGAAGGGGGGAGGGGATAATGTTTTTT. Translation: CASSPRRGEGIMFF.

The chain links TRBV11-2 to TRBJ1-4, with D tentatively TRBD1 (6 bases). Germline V gives CDR1 SGHAT, CDR2 FQNNGV. The CDR3 is 16 amino acids. Trimming removed 2 bases at V and 4 bases at J, with 14 bases between. For the CDR3, the DNA is TGTGCCAGCAGCTTACAACCAGGGGCTCTTAATGAAAAACTGTTTTTT. This sequence encodes CASSLQPGALNEKLFF.

The gene calls are TRBV6-6 and TRBJ1-1, with TRBD1 matching 8 bases. Germline V gene lookup returns CDR1 MNHNY and CDR2 SVGAGI (reference sequence). V was clipped by 5 bases and J by 3 bases; unmatched bases: 11. This CDR3 is 16 amino acids long. The CDR3 protein is CASSPRQGQGDTEAFF. CDR3 nucleotides: TGTGCCAGCAGTCCCAGACAGGGGCAAGGGGACACTGAAGCTTTCTTT.

The chain uses TRBV11-2 and TRBJ1-1, with a tentative D call TRBD1 (5 bases). CDR3 size: 14 residues. V was shortened by 0 bases and J by 5 bases, with 10 bases between the two germline ends. Germline V gives CDR1 SGHAT, CDR2 FQNNGV. CDR3 amino acids: CASSLDIGGTEAFF. The CDR3 DNA is TGTGCCAGCAGCTTAGATATTGGGGGGACTGAAGCTTTCTTT.

J is TRBJ1-4 and V is TRBV6-5, with 7 bases matching TRBD1. The length of the CDR3 is 16 residues. Trimming took 0 bases from V and 6 from J; bases not matched to a gene: 7. The germline gives CDR1 MNHEY, CDR2 SVGAGI. The CDR3 protein is CASSYSGTADDEKLFF. DNA of the CDR3: TGTGCCAGCAGTTACTCCGGGACAGCCGACGATGAAAAACTGTTTTTT.

The chain joins TRBV5-4 to TRBJ2-2, with 8 bases that match TRBD1. V lost 0 bases to trimming and J lost 4 bases; unmatched junction nucleotides: 8. This CDR3 is 17 amino acids long. CDR1 SGHNT and CDR2 YYREEE come from the germline V gene (reference sequence). In DNA, the CDR3 is TGTGCCAGCAGCTTGGGGATTCAGGGGGCGAGCACCGGGGAGCTGTTTTTT. It codes for CASSLGIQGASTGELFF.

The table lists this clone with a few counts. The J gene is TRBJ2-2, the V gene TRBV19, with 7 bases identical to TRBD2. This CDR3 contains 14 residues. The V segment lost 9 bases and the J segment 6 bases; nucleotides outside the gene matches: 10. Germline V gene lookup returns CDR1 LNHDA and CDR2 SQIVND (reference sequence). The CDR3 DNA sequence: TGTGCCAGCCTTTCATGGGGGGGACCCGGGGAGCTGTTTTTT. This encodes CASLSWGGPGELFF.

This clone was recorded only once. The chain recombines TRBV3-1 (or the pseudogene TRBV3-2) with TRBJ1-2; 7 bases are a match to TRBD1. V lost 0 bases, J lost 3 bases, and 7 bases stayed unmatched. Germline values: CDR1 LGHDT, CDR2 YNNKEL (reference sequence). The CDR3 contains 16 residues. DNA of the CDR3: TGTGCCAGCAGCCAAGATTTCAGGGGGTCGGACTATGGCTACACCTTC. The encoded protein is CASSQDFRGSDYGYTF.

The rearrangement links TRBV6-1 to TRBJ1-6; D uncertain. The CDR3 runs to 14 residues. V was pared by 0 bases and J by 5 bases, with 5 bases between. Germline CDR1 is MNHNS and CDR2 is SASEGT. CDR3 loop: CASSEAGNNSPLHF. The CDR3 region has the DNA TGTGCCAGCAGTGAAGCCGGGAATAATTCACCCCTCCACTTT.

This chain links TRBV3-1 (or the pseudogene TRBV3-2) with TRBJ1-2, with D possibly being TRBD1 (5 bases). The ends were cut back, 4 bases at V and 3 bases at J, with 12 bases in the middle. CDR3 size: 14 residues. Looked up from germline, CDR1 is LGHDT and CDR2 is YNNKEL (reference sequence). The DNA for the CDR3 is TGTGCCAGCAGCCCGGGGGGATGGTACTATGGCTACACCTTC. As protein: CASSPGGWYYGYTF.

The chain is built from TRBV28 and TRBJ1-1, with D tentatively TRBD1 (5 bases). V shed 7 bases and J shed 2 bases, with 14 bases lying between them. CDR3 size: 14 residues. CDR1 and CDR2 (germline): MDHEN, SYDVKM. CDR3 sequence reads: CASTLGGGNTEAFF. The CDR3, as DNA: TGTGCCAGCACCCTCGGGGGGGGTAACACTGAAGCTTTCTTT.

The chain joins TRBV19 to TRBJ2-5, with D tentatively TRBD2 (5 bases). The V end lost 3 bases, the J end lost 0 bases, and 8 bases lay between the germline ends. This CDR3 has 14 amino acids. In germline, CDR1 is LNHDA, CDR2 SQIVND (reference sequence). The CDR3 region has the DNA TGTGCCAGTAGTATTCGGGGAGACCAAGAGACCCAGTACTTC. It yields the protein CASSIRGDQETQYF.

This chain connects TRBV29-1 to TRBJ1-1, with D tentatively TRBD1 (5 bases). V was clipped by 7 bases and J by 5 bases, with 17 bases between them. CDR1 SQVTM and CDR2 ANQGSEA come from the germline V gene. The CDR3 extends over 13 amino acids. This CDR3 reads CSASVQELTEAFF. DNA of the CDR3: TGCAGCGCTTCAGTACAGGAGTTGACTGAAGCTTTCTTT.

The V and J genes are TRBV30 and TRBJ1-6; 7 bases agree with TRBD1. This CDR3 comprises 15 residues. V shed 3 bases and J 8 bases; nucleotides not matched to a gene: 10. Germline values: CDR1 GTSNPN, CDR2 SVGIG (reference sequence). The CDR3 spells CAWRRDRVGHSPLHF. DNA for the CDR3: TGTGCCTGGAGAAGAGACAGGGTCGGTCATTCACCCCTCCACTTT.

This clone was detected once. The chain has TRBV7-9 and TRBJ2-5; D call uncertain. The CDR3 contains 14 residues. The V and J ends lost 1 base and 6 bases respectively, with 12 bases between them. Germline V lookup: CDR1 SEHNR, CDR2 FQNEAQ (reference sequence). The CDR3 reads CASSLGSLPQTQYF. The CDR3 bases are TGTGCCAGCAGCTTAGGGTCACTCCCCCAGACCCAGTACTTC. Filled out from reference TRBV7-9 and TRBJ2-5, the complete variable domain reads DTGVSQNPRHKITKRGQNVTFRCDPISEHNRLYWYRQTLGQGPEFLTYFQNEAQLEKSRLLSDRFSAERPKGSFSTLEIQRTEQGDSAMYLCASSLGSLPQTQYFGPGTRLLVL.

The gene calls are TRBV18 and TRBJ2-5, with 11 bases identical to TRBD1. Trimming took 2 bases from V and 2 from J; bases not matched to a gene: 4. This CDR3 has 16 amino acids. Germline V gives CDR1 KGHSH, CDR2 LQKENI. The DNA of the CDR3 is TGTGCCAGCTCACCAGTCGGGACAGGGGGTCAAGAGACCCAGTACTTC. This translates into CASSPVGTGGQETQYF.

This clone was observed a single time. The gene calls are TRBV12-3 or TRBV12-4 and TRBJ1-2, with 7 bases lining up with TRBD1. The CDR3 covers 13 residues. V shed 2 bases and J 8 bases; nucleotides not matched to a gene: 5. The CDR3 loop is CASSLRTGTGYTF. CDR3 nucleotide sequence: TGTGCCAGCAGTTTAAGGACAGGTACGGGCTACACCTTC.

This rearrangement joins TRBV10-1 to TRBJ1-1; TRBD1 matches at 8 bases. Germline assignment: CDR1 WNHNN and CDR2 SYGVQD (reference sequence). V was pared by 3 bases and J by 4 bases, with 1 base of the junction left unmatched. This CDR3 is 13 amino acids long. CDR3 region: CASSEQGGTEAFF. CDR3 bases: TGCGCCAGCAGTGAACAGGGGGGCACTGAAGCTTTCTTT.

J is TRBJ2-7 and V is TRBV20-1; no reliable D call. The germline CDR1 and CDR2 sequences are DFQATT and SNEGSKA (reference sequence). This CDR3 contains 11 residues. Trimming pared 4 bases from V and 1 base from J, leaving 5 bases between. The CDR3 loop is CSATGSYEQYF. The CDR3 DNA is TGCAGTGCTACGGGTTCCTACGAGCAGTACTTC.

The genes are TRBV30 and TRBJ1-6; TRBD1 might be the D (5 bases). There are 12 residues in the CDR3. V was pared by 1 base and J by 7 bases, with 5 bases between. Germline V lookup: CDR1 GTSNPN, CDR2 SVGIG (reference sequence). CDR3 in DNA: TGTGCCTGGAGTGCAGGGAATTCACCCCTCCACTTT. Translated: CAWSAGNSPLHF.

This clone is a singleton in its sample. The V call is TRBV5-4, the J call TRBJ2-3, with TRBD2 identical over 8 bases. CDR3 length: 15 residues. Germline CDR1 SGHNT, CDR2 YYREEE (reference sequence). V lost 4 bases, J lost 6 bases, and 10 bases stayed unmatched. The CDR3 is CASSPLAGGGDTQYF. The CDR3 region has the DNA TGTGCCAGCAGCCCTCTAGCGGGCGGAGGGGATACGCAGTATTTT.